This entry features one T cell receptor (beta chain) sequence. The antigen is undetermined. 5'-RACE, quantitative and with molecular barcodes, yielded the TCR beta libraries. TCRdb re-called the 5' RACE reads through MiXCR, storing one row per CDR3 protein. This table holds under 450,000 distinct CDR3 sequences, roughly a sixth found once. This record belongs to a study of CD8 T cells in ankylosing spondylitis. V lost 5 bases and J lost 3; bases outside the gene matches: 7. The CDR3 runs to 14 residues. Study-level points and caveats: What appeared characteristic of ankylosing spondylitis blood was a TCR beta motif of eight highly homologous variants.

The TCR originated in a male donor with ankylosing spondylitis. The V gene is TRBV12-3 or TRBV12-4, the J gene TRBJ2-7, with 7 bases matching TRBD1. The sequenced sample consisted of blood, either unsorted or a sorted T cell fraction (not recorded which). CDR3 in DNA: TGTGCCAGCAGTGGGGACAGTTCGGTCTACGAGCAGTACTTC. It specifies CASSGDSSVYEQYF.